This is a list of T cell receptor beta chains from one sample in a study of T cells in Graves' hyperthyroidism and ophthalmopathy. MiXCR was run by TCRdb on the multiplex PCR reads, yielding one entry per CDR3 protein. The profile shows 75,000 to 100,000 distinct CDR3 sequences, around 52% of them singletons. The sample comprised blood. The receptors originated from a woman aged 40 to 55 with Graves' hyperthyroidism. CDR3s include the opening cysteine and the closing phenylalanine or tryptophan. The D gene is left open where the match is weak. Expanded clones are given a class, and other clones once, few, many or no size at all.

D gene	V gene	clone size	J gene	CDR3 DNA	CDR3 protein
NA	TRBV7-9	large	TRBJ1-2	TGTGCCAGCAGTAACACCGAGGGATCTGGCTACACCTTC	CASSNTEGSGYTF
TRBD1	TRBV25-1	many	TRBJ2-7	TGTGCCAGCCTTGAATGGGACAGGGGAAACGAGCAGTACTTC	CASLEWDRGNEQYF
NA	TRBV12-3/TRBV12-4	many	TRBJ2-7	TGTGCCAGCAGCCCCCCCCCTGGTGAGCAGTACTTC	CASSPPPGEQYF
NA	TRBV7-7	NA	TRBJ2-1	TGTGCCAGCAGCTTAGGGGAGCCGGCCCCGCAGTTCTTC	CASSLGEPAPQFF
TRBD1	TRBV5-1	NA	TRBJ1-1	TGCGCCAGCACCGGACAGGGGGTTTCTGAAGCTTTCTTT	CASTGQGVSEAFF
NA	TRBV5-4	few	TRBJ1-1	TGTGCCAGCAGGGGGCCAGCTGAAGCTTTCTTT	CASRGPAEAFF
NA	TRBV15	many	TRBJ1-1	TGTGCCACCAGCAGAGATTACGGGAACACTGAAGCTTTCTTT	CATSRDYGNTEAFF
NA	TRBV20-1	NA	TRBJ1-1	TGCAGTGCTAGTAGTGAGGGGATCGGCACTGAGGCTTTCTTT	CSASSEGIGTEAFF
NA	TRBV15	NA	TRBJ1-5	TGTGCCACCAGCAGTGCCTCACCTCAGGGAAATCAGCTCCAGCATTTT	CATSSASPQGNQLQHF
NA	TRBV5-1	NA	TRBJ1-3	TGCGCCAGCAGCTTGGGACAGCCCTCTGGAAACACCATATATTTT	CASSLGQPSGNTIYF
NA	TRBV29-1	NA	TRBJ2-6	TGCAGCGTTACTACTACGGGGCCGGGGGCCAACGTCCTGACTTTC	CSVTTTGPGANVLTF
NA	TRBV19	many	TRBJ2-2	TGTGCCAGTAGTTTCCGGGCCACCGGGGAGCTGTTTTTT	CASSFRATGELFF
NA	TRBV7-8	many	TRBJ2-7	TGTGCCAGCAGCTTAGAGAGCTCCTACGAGCAGTACTTC	CASSLESSYEQYF
NA	TRBV20-1	NA	TRBJ2-7	TGCAGTGCCAGCAGTCCCGGGACCCCCTACGAGCAGTACTTC	CSASSPGTPYEQYF
NA	TRBV9	many	TRBJ2-7	TGTGCCAGCAGCGTAGGAGGTAGCGGTACCTACGAGCAGTACTTC	CASSVGGSGTYEQYF
TRBD1	TRBV12-3/TRBV12-4	few	TRBJ1-1	TGTGCCAGCGGACCAGGGGGACTGAACACTGAAGCTTTCTTT	CASGPGGLNTEAFF
NA	TRBV7-7	NA	TRBJ1-1	TGTGCCAGCAGCCAACGAAACCTCGTGACTGAAGCTTTCTTT	CASSQRNLVTEAFF
NA	TRBV7-9	many	TRBJ1-1	TGTGCCAGCAGCCCCCTTACGGTTCACACTGAAGCTTTCTTT	CASSPLTVHTEAFF
TRBD1	TRBV2	many	TRBJ1-1	TGTGCCAGCAGCTTGACAGGGGTGGGGGGAGCTTTCTTT	CASSLTGVGGAFF
TRBD2	TRBV30	NA	TRBJ2-5	TGTGCCTGGGGTAGCCTAGCGGGAGGAGAGACCCAGTACTTC	CAWGSLAGGETQYF
NA	TRBV2	NA	TRBJ1-1	TGTGCCAGCAGTGTAGATGACACTGAAGCTTTCTTT	CASSVDDTEAFF
NA	TRBV20-1	NA	TRBJ2-5	TGCAGTGCTGACCTCCAAGAGACCCAGTACTTC	CSADLQETQYF
TRBD2	TRBV5-4	NA	TRBJ2-1	TGTGCCAGCAGCCCTACCGGGACTAGCGGGAGGAAAGGCAATGAGCAGTTCTTC	CASSPTGTSGRKGNEQFF
NA	TRBV2	few	TRBJ1-4	TGTGCCAGCAGGGTACAGGTTGAAAAACTGTTTTTT	CASRVQVEKLFF
NA	TRBV25-1	many	TRBJ2-6	TGTGCCAGCAGTGTTAGCTCTGGGGCCAACGTCCTGACTTTC	CASSVSSGANVLTF
TRBD1	TRBV7-9	many	TRBJ1-2	TGTGCCAGCAGCGGCTCACAGGGGCTTCACCTCTATGGCTACACCTTC	CASSGSQGLHLYGYTF
NA	TRBV6-4	many	TRBJ2-2	TGTGCCAGTTCCGAGGTGAACACCGGGGAGCTGTTTTTT	CASSEVNTGELFF
NA	TRBV15	many	TRBJ2-7	TGTGCCACCAGCTCGACGGCAGGATCCACCTACGAGCAGTACTTC	CATSSTAGSTYEQYF
NA	TRBV5-1	many	TRBJ1-6	TGCGCCAGCAGCTTGGCCGGCCGGACCATCAAAAACTCCCTCCACTTT	CASSLAGRTIKNSLHF
TRBD2	TRBV7-2	NA	TRBJ2-7	TGTGCCAGCAGCATGACAGCGGGAGGTTCCTACGAGCAGTACTTC	CASSMTAGGSYEQYF
TRBD2	TRBV7-6	many	TRBJ2-3	TGTGCCAGCAGCTTAGTTGGGAGGGCCAAAGATACGCAGTATTTT	CASSLVGRAKDTQYF
TRBD1	TRBV10-3	NA	TRBJ2-5	TGTGCCATCATGGCGGCAGGGGGAGTTAGACAAGAGACCCAGTACTTC	CAIMAAGGVRQETQYF
TRBD1	TRBV29-1	NA	TRBJ1-2	TGCAGCGTGGAGACAGGGGAATATGGCTACACCTTC	CSVETGEYGYTF
NA	TRBV7-2	NA	TRBJ1-4	TGTGCCAGCAGCTTCATCGGGCAGGAGGTAGAGGATGAAAAACTGTTTTTT	CASSFIGQEVEDEKLFF
NA	TRBV12-3/TRBV12-4	NA	TRBJ1-6	TGTGCCAGCAGCGTCCGGGGGGGGATGGGTTCACCCCTCCACTTT	CASSVRGGMGSPLHF
NA	TRBV7-3	many	TRBJ1-1	TGTGCCAGCAGCCTTGCAGGGATGGGGAACACTGAAGCTTTCTTT	CASSLAGMGNTEAFF
TRBD1	TRBV10-2	NA	TRBJ1-3	TGTGCCAGCCGAGGAAGGGACAGGGACACCATATATTTT	CASRGRDRDTIYF
TRBD1	TRBV25-1	many	TRBJ1-2	TGTGCCAGCAGACGGACAGGGGACGGCTATGGCTACACCTTC	CASRRTGDGYGYTF
NA	TRBV7-2	NA	TRBJ2-7	TGTGCCAGCAGCTTCATCGGGCAGCACTACGAGCAGTACTTC	CASSFIGQHYEQYF
NA	TRBV2	NA	TRBJ2-5	TGTGCCAGCAGTGGACGGGTAGAGACCCAGTACTTC	CASSGRVETQYF
TRBD1	TRBV15	NA	TRBJ2-7	TGTGCCACCAGCAGCACTAGGGGGCAGGGGGCCTACGAGCAGTACTTC	CATSSTRGQGAYEQYF
TRBD1	TRBV15	many	TRBJ2-7	TGTGCCACCAGCCCTGACAGGGACGAGCAGTACTTC	CATSPDRDEQYF